Detailed here is one T cell receptor beta chain. What it binds is not known. The PCR ran on 60 Vbeta and 13 Jbeta primers. TCRdb keeps only in-frame clones here, not all; method: immunoSEQ multiplex PCR. The sample records roughly 130,000 clones, approximately 86% being singletons. This entry is derived from a study of cytomegalovirus exposure and HLA in healthy donors. Study information: Some 87 million unique TCRs from HLA-typed donors were held in an early release of data. Overall study results and limits: V- and J-gene trimming in TCR beta was tied to a missense DCLRE1C variant by an analysis performed later. Indistinguishability led to the exclusion of some V segments, TRBV6-2 and TRBV6-3 included. Across donors, presence/absence analyses took sequencing depth to be roughly uniform.

The CDR3 consists of 15 residues. V dropped 1 base and J dropped 2 bases, with 12 bases sitting between them. Germline lookup yields CDR1 SGHVS and CDR2 FQNEAQ. Material for sequencing was PBMCs. This chain uses TRBV7-8 with TRBJ2-7, with D perhaps matching TRBD2 (6 bases). The receptor was isolated from a boy aged 5-17 years in good health and CMV-seronegative. CDR3 in DNA: TGTGCCAGCAGCTTAGAAGGAGGGACCGCCTACGAGCAGTACTTC. Its translation is CASSLEGGTAYEQYF.